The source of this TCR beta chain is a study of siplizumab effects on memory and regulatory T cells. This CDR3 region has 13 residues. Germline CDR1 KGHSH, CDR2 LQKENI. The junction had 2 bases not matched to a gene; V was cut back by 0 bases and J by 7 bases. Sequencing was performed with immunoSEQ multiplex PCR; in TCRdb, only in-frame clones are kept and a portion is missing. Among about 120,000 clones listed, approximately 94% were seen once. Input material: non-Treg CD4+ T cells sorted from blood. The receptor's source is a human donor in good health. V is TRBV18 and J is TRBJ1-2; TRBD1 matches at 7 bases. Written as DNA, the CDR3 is TGTGCCAGCTCACCACCCGACAGGGCTGGCTACACCTTC. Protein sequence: CASSPPDRAGYTF.